This passage covers 5 T cell receptor beta chains from one sample sequenced in a study of CD8 T cells in Susac syndrome. Reverse transcription of 0.5 to 1 ug RNA was carried out with random hexamers. TCRdb used MiXCR to reprocess the immunoSEQ multiplex PCR reads, holding one entry per CDR3 protein. The sample records some 160,000 distinct CDR3 sequences, 85% to 95% being singletons. Sequencing was performed on CD8+ T cells from PBMCs. Receptors were obtained from a human donor with multiple sclerosis.

In the case of this clonotype: The conserved phenylalanine or tryptophan normally closing the CDR3 is absent here, so this likely arose from a read error. The DNA is left out, because the CDR3 cannot be placed on it with certainty; the CDR3 is given as TCRdb lists it. The rearrangement joins TRBV28 to TRBJ2-7; the DNA was not compared with TRBD2, the D call given in the table. The CDR3 adds up to 11 amino acids, both ends counted. Germline lookup yields CDR1 MDHEN and CDR2 SYDVKM. The CDR3 spells CASSLGPSFSL.

The V gene is TRBV20-1, the J gene TRBJ2-1; TRBD2 might be the D (7 bases). Between the trimmed V and J ends, which lost 3 bases and 2 bases, there was a span of 14 bases. Germline V gives CDR1 DFQATT, CDR2 SNEGSKA (reference sequence). This CDR3 has 15 amino acids. CDR3 nucleotides: TGCAGTGCTAGCCTGTTGGGGGGGCCCTACAATGAGCAGTTCTTC. Amino acid sequence: CSASLLGGPYNEQFF.

V usage is TRBV9 and J usage is TRBJ1-6, with a possible D match to TRBD1 (6 bases). Germline V gene data show CDR1 as SGDLS and CDR2 as YYNGEE. The CDR3 covers 14 residues. Trimming stripped 5 bases from V and 8 bases from J, with 14 bases between. The CDR3 DNA sequence: TGTGCCAGCAGTGCGACAGGCGAGCATTCACCCCTCCACTTT. Amino acid sequence: CASSATGEHSPLHF.

The chain recombines TRBV24-1 with TRBJ1-5; the match to TRBD1 covers 7 bases. V was pared by 3 bases and J by 4 bases, with 5 bases of the junction left unmatched. Germline V gene sequence: CDR1 KGHDR, CDR2 SFDVKD. The CDR3 extends over 15 amino acids. In DNA, the CDR3 is TGTGCCACCAGTGATGAGGGGGCGAGTAATCAGCCCCAGCATTTT. Translated, it gives CATSDEGASNQPQHF.

The J gene is TRBJ2-3, the V gene TRBV6-6, with D possibly matching TRBD2 (5 bases). The CDR3 is 11 amino acids. Deletions cut 3 bases from V and 9 bases from J, with 7 bases between. Germline CDR1 and CDR2: MNHNY and SVGAGI (reference sequence). CDR3 nucleotide sequence: TGTGCCAGCAGTTATGGCGGGACGCAGTATTTT. Protein sequence: CASSYGGTQYF.